A selection of T cell receptor beta chains follows, all from one sample in a study of graft-versus-host responses after intestinal transplantation. Measured with immunoSEQ multiplex PCR; TCRdb has only the in-frame clones, and not every one. The sample consists of tens of thousands of clones, nearly 95% of them appearing once. For these TCRs, the target antigens are not known. Sample: unstimulated CD4+ T cells sorted from spleen or lymph node cells, taken before transplant. Receptors originate from a human donor who was the organ donor for an intestinal transplant. Each CDR3 is given with its conserved first and last residue. Each record gives: CDR3 protein, clone size, V gene, J gene. Part of the rows lack a size; the others show once, few, many or a class for expanded clones.

CDR3: CASSPLGADTQYF
size: .
V: TRBV4-2
J: TRBJ2-3

CDR3: CASSLSGRNEQFF
size: .
V: TRBV5-1
J: TRBJ2-1

CDR3: CASSQPQNTEAFF
size: .
V: TRBV11-2
J: TRBJ1-1

CDR3: CASSFLNRETEAFF
size: once
V: TRBV28
J: TRBJ1-1

CDR3: CASRTSGRYEQYF
size: once
V: TRBV27
J: TRBJ2-7

CDR3: CASSIPTGGEQYF
size: .
V: TRBV19
J: TRBJ2-7

CDR3: CASSKGLAETYEQYF
size: .
V: TRBV21-1
J: TRBJ2-7

CDR3: CASSLNRGVGSPLHF
size: .
V: TRBV7-9
J: TRBJ1-6

CDR3: CASSLAGQDTQYF
size: .
V: TRBV7-2
J: TRBJ2-3

CDR3: CASSRTAQLYTDTQYF
size: .
V: TRBV25-1
J: TRBJ2-3

CDR3: CATSRDQSLNSPLHF
size: .
V: TRBV15
J: TRBJ1-6

CDR3: CASSEYQETQYF
size: once
V: TRBV25-1
J: TRBJ2-5

CDR3: CATGQLNEKLFF
size: .
V: TRBV7-9
J: TRBJ1-4

CDR3: CTSSRGDRVPDTQYF
size: .
V: TRBV1
J: TRBJ2-3

CDR3: CASSLLAGGPTDTQYF
size: .
V: TRBV27
J: TRBJ2-3

CDR3: CASSQGDRPTYSNQPQHF
size: .
V: TRBV4-1
J: TRBJ1-5

CDR3: CASSLVAGWTYEQYF
size: .
V: TRBV7-2
J: TRBJ2-7

CDR3: CASSPLLAGVKTQYF
size: .
V: TRBV28
J: TRBJ2-5

CDR3: CASSRANYGYTF
size: .
V: TRBV19
J: TRBJ1-2

CDR3: CASSLGRAYEQYF
size: .
V: TRBV7-9
J: TRBJ2-7

CDR3: CASSFGPSPRETQYF
size: .
V: TRBV9
J: TRBJ2-5

CDR3: CASSLRDRGRSDTQYF
size: .
V: TRBV5-1
J: TRBJ2-3

CDR3: CASSYSNSPLHF
size: few
V: TRBV6-5
J: TRBJ1-6

CDR3: CASSFGPDYEQYF
size: once
V: TRBV7-9
J: TRBJ2-7

CDR3: CASSSRLASYEQYF
size: .
V: TRBV7-2
J: TRBJ2-7

CDR3: CASSLLGNWGNAGELFF
size: .
V: TRBV28
J: TRBJ2-2

CDR3: CASSETPGNYGYTF
size: few
V: TRBV2
J: TRBJ1-2

CDR3: CASARDRPFGEQYF
size: .
V: TRBV5-8
J: TRBJ2-7

CDR3: CASSQAPAGDMYNEQFF
size: .
V: TRBV4-2
J: TRBJ2-1

CDR3: CASSERFGRENTDTQYF
size: .
V: TRBV6-1
J: TRBJ2-3

CDR3: CASSSIVPHGKTYGYTF
size: .
V: TRBV6-4
J: TRBJ1-2

CDR3: CASSVGSLWGNSRGANVLTF
size: once
V: TRBV19
J: TRBJ2-6

CDR3: CASSQDRGGRPYEQYF
size: .
V: TRBV4-1
J: TRBJ2-7

CDR3: CASSEANSGNTIYF
size: .
V: TRBV6-1
J: TRBJ1-3

CDR3: CASSLAVRGVEQFF
size: .
V: TRBV5-6
J: TRBJ2-1

CDR3: CATHTGGLSYEQYF
size: .
V: TRBV28
J: TRBJ2-7

CDR3: CASSLGFSSAGELFF
size: .
V: TRBV5-1
J: TRBJ2-2

CDR3: CASSVGGTSDNEQFF
size: medium-sized
V: TRBV9
J: TRBJ2-1

CDR3: CASSQGEGLNEQYF
size: .
V: TRBV4-2
J: .

CDR3: CASRYTADSYEQYF
size: .
V: TRBV6-5
J: TRBJ2-7

CDR3: CASSFLATSGTDTQYF
size: .
V: TRBV4-2
J: TRBJ2-3

CDR3: CASSLGSRLGGGSNEQFF
size: .
V: TRBV28
J: TRBJ2-1

CDR3: CASSLGGGPYEQYF
size: .
V: TRBV7-2
J: .

CDR3: CASSQDWTDKETQYF
size: .
V: TRBV4-2
J: TRBJ2-5

CDR3: CASSYRTRVEAKNIQYF
size: .
V: TRBV5-5
J: TRBJ2-4

CDR3: CASSLDRELAGGTQYF
size: .
V: TRBV5-4
J: TRBJ2-5

CDR3: CSVESWRRDNEQFF
size: .
V: TRBV29-1
J: TRBJ2-1

CDR3: CASQGANVLTF
size: .
V: TRBV18
J: TRBJ2-6

CDR3: CASSIRRGRAVNTGELFF
size: .
V: TRBV28
J: TRBJ2-2

CDR3: CASSRSGRAADTQYF
size: .
V: TRBV28
J: TRBJ2-3

CDR3: CASSLGQINEKLFF
size: .
V: TRBV7-9
J: TRBJ1-4

CDR3: CASSLELAGGETQYF
size: .
V: TRBV7-2
J: TRBJ2-5

CDR3: CASSFSVGGGDTEAFF
size: .
V: TRBV28
J: TRBJ1-1

CDR3: CASSLYGQNTGELFF
size: .
V: TRBV7-3
J: TRBJ2-2

CDR3: CASSLGPQGAFYEQYF
size: .
V: TRBV28
J: TRBJ2-7

CDR3: CASSILTGSTYSNQPQHF
size: .
V: TRBV19
J: TRBJ1-5

CDR3: CASSLAPTSGRSGELFF
size: .
V: TRBV7-2
J: TRBJ2-2

CDR3: CASSMAGEEQFF
size: few
V: TRBV19
J: TRBJ2-1

CDR3: CSVEKGSRQFF
size: .
V: TRBV29-1
J: TRBJ2-1